This T cell receptor (beta chain) was found in a study of T cell changes during pregnancy in multiple sclerosis. Data came from immunoSEQ multiplex PCR; TCRdb stores just in-frame clones and leaves some out. The sample includes over 55,000 clones, 93% of them seen just once. Germline CDR1 is SGDLS and CDR2 is YYNGEE. The CDR3 is made up of 15 amino acids. With V trimmed by 4 bases and J by 6 bases, 9 bases remained unmatched. The specimen comprised peripheral blood, sampled after pregnancy. This sequence originates from a female donor with multiple sclerosis, enrolled in a pregnancy study. This sequence joins TRBV9 and TRBJ1-4; TRBD1 aligns across 7 bases. The CDR3 bases are TGTGCCAGCAGCCCCAGGGGGGCGTGGGATGAAAAACTGTTTTTT. Translation: CASSPRGAWDEKLFF.